These 28 T cell receptor beta chains came from one sample sequenced in a study of blood T cell repertoires in COVID-19. Assay used: immunoSEQ multiplex PCR; TCRdb lists only in-frame clones, some missing. The sample records hundreds of thousands of clones, roughly four fifths being singletons. Sequencing input: peripheral blood. These receptors came from a woman aged 45 to 65 who had recovered from COVID-19.

The chain links TRBV7-2 to TRBJ1-4; D might be TRBD1 (5 bases). CDR3 length equals 15 residues. V lost 0 bases to trimming and J lost 8 bases, with 13 bases between them. The V gene's germline CDR1 is SGHTA and CDR2 FQGNSA. The CDR3 loop reads CASSLAFGGPEKLFF. DNA of the CDR3: TGTGCCAGCAGCTTAGCTTTCGGGGGACCGGAAAAACTGTTTTTT.

The chain has TRBV29-1 and TRBJ2-3; TRBD2 might be the D (6 bases). Germline CDR1 SQVTM, CDR2 ANQGSEA. This CDR3 comprises 18 residues. V gave up 4 bases and J gave up 0 bases, with 23 bases separating them. The CDR3 region has the DNA TGCAGCGTTGCTGGGGATTTAGTGCGGGGCCATAGCACAGATACGCAGTATTTT. Translated, it gives CSVAGDLVRGHSTDTQYF.

V and J are TRBV24-1 and TRBJ2-5; 7 positions agree with TRBD1. Germline-derived CDR1 and CDR2 are KGHDR and SFDVKD. The ends lost 9 bases at V and 0 bases at J; junction bases unmatched: 3. The CDR3 runs to 13 residues. The CDR3 spells CATSQGDQETQYF. The CDR3 nucleotides read TGTGCCACCTCCCAGGGGGACCAAGAGACCCAGTACTTC.

This sequence joins TRBV29-1 and TRBJ2-1; a weak D match, TRBD2 (6 bases). CDR1 SQVTM and CDR2 ANQGSEA come from the germline V gene. Deletions cut 0 bases from V and 4 bases from J, with 10 bases between. This CDR3 contains 14 residues. CDR3 residues: CSVEDVGLYNEQFF. The CDR3 coding sequence is TGCAGCGTTGAAGATGTGGGACTTTACAATGAGCAGTTCTTC.

As concerns this clone: With a much larger clone just one base away, this may be a read error. Other DNA variants within this sample encode the same CDR3. The genes are TRBV6-5 and TRBJ1-1; weak D call: TRBD1 (6 bases). Trimming left V 2 bases short and J 1 base short, with 8 bases between. Per germline, CDR1 MNHEY and CDR2 SVGAGI. The length of the CDR3 is 14 residues. Here the CDR3 DNA reads TGTGCCAGCAGTTACAGGGGGGGGAACACTGAAGCTTTCTTT. Its translation: CASSYRGGNTEAFF.

V is TRBV18 and J is TRBJ2-3; 9 nucleotides match TRBD2. This CDR3 has 16 amino acids. V was pared by 3 bases and J by 1 base, with 5 bases of the junction left unmatched. CDR1 and CDR2 (germline): KGHSH, LQKENI. The CDR3 DNA is TGTGCCAGCTCACCGGGCCAGCGGGGGGGCACAGATACGCAGTATTTT. Translated: CASSPGQRGGTDTQYF.

The chain combines TRBV4-1 with TRBJ2-4, with D possibly TRBD2 on 5 matching bases. Trimming left V 0 bases short and J 0 bases short, with 9 bases between. The CDR3 covers 16 residues. Looked up from germline, CDR1 is MGHRA and CDR2 is YSYEKL. CDR3 amino acids: CASSQDFGLAKNIQYF. DNA for the CDR3: TGCGCCAGCAGCCAAGATTTTGGACTAGCCAAAAACATTCAGTACTTC.

This chain links TRBV7-2 with TRBJ2-4; perhaps TRBD2 as D (5 bases). The CDR3 spans 15 residues. Between the trimmed V and J ends, which lost 0 bases and 9 bases, there was a span of 15 bases. Per germline, CDR1 SGHTA and CDR2 FQGNSA. CDR3 sequence reads: CASSLALAAGGIQYF. The DNA of the CDR3 is TGTGCCAGCAGCTTAGCGCTGGCCGCGGGTGGCATTCAGTACTTC.

This sequence joins TRBV27 and TRBJ2-2; D not resolved. Trimming removed 2 bases from V and 8 bases from J, with 12 bases in between. Germline V gene sequence: CDR1 MNHEY, CDR2 SMNVEV (reference sequence). CDR3 length equals 14 residues. CDR3 in amino acids: CASSLRGYGGELFF. CDR3 DNA: TGTGCCAGCAGTTTACGAGGTTACGGGGGGGAGCTGTTTTTT.

The rearrangement links TRBV27 to TRBJ2-1; 8 bases agree with TRBD2. The CDR3 runs to 15 residues. The germline gives CDR1 MNHEY, CDR2 SMNVEV (reference sequence). V gave up 4 bases and J gave up 7 bases; unmatched junction bases: 9. CDR3 in DNA: TGTGCCAGCAGTTCAATAGCGGGGAAAGGGAATGAGCAGTTCTTC. It translates to CASSSIAGKGNEQFF.

The chain couples TRBV27 to TRBJ1-2; 10 bases are a match to TRBD1. CDR1 is MNHEY and CDR2 is SMNVEV in the germline V gene (reference sequence). This CDR3 region has 17 residues. V lost 9 bases and J lost 4; bases outside the gene matches: 17. DNA of the CDR3: TGTGCCAGAAGACCCGGGACAGGGGCTGCCGTTTGCTATGGCTACACCTTC. It codes for CARRPGTGAAVCYGYTF.

J is TRBJ2-1 and V is TRBV4-3; the D gene is possibly TRBD1 (5 bases). The CDR3 is 14 amino acids. Germline loops: CDR1 LGHNA, CDR2 YSLEER. V was cut by 3 bases and J by 2 bases, with 8 bases left in between. The CDR3 protein is CASSQGRAYNEQFF. CDR3 DNA sequence: TGCGCCAGCAGCCAGGGGCGAGCCTACAATGAGCAGTTCTTC.

The chain combines TRBV19 with TRBJ2-1, with TRBD2 matching 14 bases. CDR3 length equals 16 residues. The V gene end was trimmed by 1 base and the J gene end by 8 bases; junction bases not matched to a gene: 4. Germline assignment: CDR1 LNHDA and CDR2 SQIVND (reference sequence). CDR3 bases: TGTGCCAGTAGTATAGGGGGACTAGCGGGAGTGGATGAGCAGTTCTTC. It is translated as CASSIGGLAGVDEQFF.

This clone was recorded a few times. The chain has TRBV28 and TRBJ1-1, with TRBD1 as a possible D gene (5 bases). V gave up 5 bases and J gave up 8 bases, with 12 bases separating them. Germline CDR1 and CDR2: MDHEN and SYDVKM. The CDR3 consists of 12 residues. The CDR3 loop is CASSNRRGEAFF. As DNA, the CDR3 is TGTGCCAGCAGTAACCGGCGGGGGGAAGCTTTCTTT.

The chain joins TRBV5-6 to TRBJ2-7; D ambiguous. CDR3 length equals 15 residues. Trimming removed 1 base from V and 0 bases from J, with 11 bases in between. Germline V gives CDR1 SGHDT, CDR2 YYEEEE. CDR3 DNA: TGTGCCAGCAGCTTGACAGTATCTTCCTCCTACGAGCAGTACTTC. Translating gives CASSLTVSSSYEQYF.

The chain carries TRBV7-8 and TRBJ2-1; D gene ambiguous. Looked up from germline, CDR1 is SGHVS and CDR2 is FQNEAQ. V was pared by 5 bases and J by 5 bases, with 7 bases between. The CDR3 is 12 amino acids. DNA for the CDR3: TGTGCCAGCAGCCCCACTCACAATGAGCAGTTCTTC. It specifies CASSPTHNEQFF.

The chain carries TRBV27 and TRBJ2-1; D uncertain. The CDR3 is 15 residues long. Trimming stripped 5 bases from V and 3 bases from J, with 14 bases between. CDR1 is MNHEY and CDR2 is SMNVEV in the germline V gene (reference sequence). CDR3 sequence: CASSKTFQSYNEQFF. The DNA for the CDR3 is TGTGCCAGCAGTAAGACTTTCCAGAGCTACAATGAGCAGTTCTTC.

This chain links TRBV3-1 (or the pseudogene TRBV3-2) with TRBJ1-4, with 8 bases matching TRBD1. The J segment lost 3 bases and the V segment lost 4 bases, leaving 4 bases of the junction unmatched. The length of the CDR3 is 15 residues. Germline lookup yields CDR1 LGHDT and CDR2 YNNKEL (reference sequence). Here the CDR3 DNA reads TGTGCCAGCAGCCGTACACAGGGGGCTAATGAAAAACTGTTTTTT. This sequence encodes CASSRTQGANEKLFF.

The chain uses TRBV12-3 or TRBV12-4 and TRBJ1-3; D gene unclear. The germline V and J ends were trimmed by 2 bases and 13 bases, with 9 bases remaining between them. This CDR3 contains 11 residues. The CDR3 bases are TGTGCCAGCAGTTTACGGGAGGCGATATATTTT. Translating gives CASSLREAIYF.

Only one count was recorded for this clone. The chain couples TRBV30 to TRBJ1-2; D remains ambiguous. Germline assignment: CDR1 GTSNPN and CDR2 SVGIG (reference sequence). This CDR3 has 14 amino acids. V lost 0 bases to trimming and J lost 3 bases, with 11 bases between them. CDR3 DNA: TGTGCCTGGAGTGTACAGAGTGTAGACTATGGCTACACCTTC. Its translation is CAWSVQSVDYGYTF. Looking up the rest from reference TRBV30 and TRBJ1-2 gives the full variable domain: SQTIHQWPATLVQPVGSPLSLECTVEGTSNPNLYWYRQAAGRGLQLLFYSVGIGQISSEVPQNLSASRPQDRQFILSSKKLLLSDSGFYLCAWSVQSVDYGYTFGSGTRLTVV.

This rearrangement joins TRBV27 to TRBJ2-7, with 10 bases fitting TRBD2. This CDR3 comprises 15 residues. Germline V CDR1 and CDR2: MNHEY, SMNVEV (reference sequence). V was pared by 3 bases and J by 4 bases, with 6 bases of the junction left unmatched. CDR3 in amino acids: CASSFFGTSEYEQYF. In nucleotides, the CDR3 is TGTGCCAGCAGTTTTTTCGGGACTAGCGAGTACGAGCAGTACTTC.

The CDR3, as DNA: TGTGCCAGTAGTATGCTCAAGCCACCGTATGGCTACACCTTC. Translation: CASSMLKPPYGYTF. The J gene is TRBJ1-2, the V gene TRBV19, with D uncertain. V shed 3 bases and J shed 5 bases, with 13 bases lying between them. This CDR3 region has 14 residues. Germline V gene data show CDR1 as LNHDA and CDR2 as SQIVND (reference sequence).

This rearrangement joins TRBV4-3 to TRBJ2-3; 14 nucleotides align to TRBD2. V was clipped by 4 bases and J by 6 bases; unmatched bases: 15. This CDR3 has 19 amino acids. Germline lookup yields CDR1 LGHNA and CDR2 YSLEER. In DNA, the CDR3 is TGCGCCAGCAGCCTCCGCATCTCGGGACTAGCGGGAGACGGGGATACGCAGTATTTT. It codes for CASSLRISGLAGDGDTQYF.

V usage is TRBV18 and J usage is TRBJ2-7, with 10 bases lining up with TRBD2. Germline V gene lookup returns CDR1 KGHSH and CDR2 LQKENI. The V and J ends lost 3 bases and 0 bases, in that order; junction bases with no gene match: 2. The CDR3 covers 15 residues. CDR3 region: CASSPSSGGSYEQYF. CDR3 bases: TGTGCCAGCTCACCTTCTAGCGGGGGCTCCTACGAGCAGTACTTC.

The J gene is TRBJ2-1, the V gene TRBV6-2 or TRBV6-3; D not certain. V lost 6 bases and J 4 bases, leaving 10 bases between the germline ends. Germline loops: CDR1 MNHEY, CDR2 SVGEGT. The CDR3 consists of 13 residues. In nucleotides, the CDR3 is TGTGCCAGCAGCGCGTCGGAGTACAATGAGCAGTTCTTC. This translates into CASSASEYNEQFF.

About this clone itself: One end of the junction does not line up with germline, which may come from a read error. This sequence joins TRBV5-1 and TRBJ2-3; 7 nucleotides align to TRBD1. The CDR3 runs 14 residues. Germline V gives CDR1 SGHRS, CDR2 YFSETQ. Here the CDR3 DNA reads TGCGCCAGCAGCTTGGATCTGGGGACAGATACACAGTATTTT. This encodes CASSLDLGTDTQYF.

The rearrangement joins TRBV6-5 to TRBJ1-1; possibly TRBD1 for D (5 bases). This CDR3 is 13 amino acids long. The V and J ends lost 7 bases and 5 bases respectively, with 14 bases between them. Germline lookup yields CDR1 MNHEY and CDR2 SVGAGI. CDR3 nucleotides: TGTGCCAGCACGATCAATCGGGGGACTGAAGCTTTCTTT. Translation: CASTINRGTEAFF.

This sequence joins TRBV9 and TRBJ2-7; weak D call: TRBD1 (6 bases). V was clipped by 1 base and J by 8 bases, with 16 bases between them. Germline loops: CDR1 SGDLS, CDR2 YYNGEE. The CDR3 has 14 residues. For the CDR3, the DNA is TGTGCCAGCAGCGTAAAGGGACACCCTGATAAGCAGTACTTC. Amino acids: CASSVKGHPDKQYF.